The 25 T cell receptor beta chains below all came from one sample that was sequenced in a study of T cells after yellow fever vaccination. Each CDR3 protein is one row after TCRdb ran MiXCR on the 5' RACE reads. Of about 320,000 distinct CDR3 sequences listed, approximately 4.3% were seen once; the top ten hold approximately 19%. The source material was PBMCs, sampled 15 days after the yellow fever booster vaccination. Receptors were obtained from a man aged 18-30 years who received the YFV17D yellow fever vaccine.

Regarding this clonotype: At one boundary the junction diverges from the germline segment, which might be a read error. The chain carries TRBV4-2 and TRBJ2-4; D may be TRBD1 (5 bases). Germline V gene sequence: CDR1 LGHNA, CDR2 YNFKEQ. There are 17 residues in the CDR3. The chain's CDR3 is CASSQDQWGTSKNIHYF. The DNA for the CDR3 is TGTGCCAGCAGCCAAGATCAGTGGGGCACATCCAAAAACATTCATTACTTC.

This clonotype was observed many times. V usage is TRBV7-2 and J usage is TRBJ2-1; 9 bases map to TRBD2. The CDR3 consists of 16 residues. V shed 0 bases, J shed 5 bases, and the junction held 5 bases outside the gene matches. CDR1 is SGHTA, CDR2 FQGNSA, per germline. The CDR3 region has the DNA TGTGCCAGCAGCTTAGCCGGCGGGGGGGCCCACAATGAGCAGTTCTTC. As protein: CASSLAGGGAHNEQFF.

This clonotype was seen ten or more times. V is TRBV2 and J is TRBJ2-5; D uncertain. Germline V gives CDR1 SNHLY, CDR2 FYNNEI. V was trimmed by 7 bases and J by 4 bases, leaving 7 bases between them. The CDR3 consists of 11 residues. CDR3 DNA: TGTGCCAGCAACAAGGGAGAGACCCAGTACTTC. The encoded protein is CASNKGETQYF.

Many counts were recorded for this clonotype. The V and J genes are TRBV12-3 or TRBV12-4 and TRBJ2-3, with unresolved D. The V gene lost 4 bases and the J gene lost 1 base, with 6 bases spanning the gap. The length of the CDR3 is 13 residues. In nucleotides, the CDR3 is TGTGCCAGCAGTTCAAGGGGCACAGATACGCAGTATTTT. It is translated as CASSSRGTDTQYF.

This clonotype was seen a handful of times. The rearrangement joins TRBV20-1 to TRBJ1-2, with a weak D call TRBD1 (6 bases). V was clipped by 6 bases and J by 3 bases, with 14 bases between them. This CDR3 contains 13 residues. The germline CDR1 and CDR2 sequences are DFQATT and SNEGSKA (reference sequence). CDR3 amino acids: CSAGGGADYGYTF. CDR3 nucleotides: TGCAGTGCCGGGGGGGGCGCAGACTATGGCTACACCTTC.

V gene TRBV4-3 combines with J gene TRBJ2-3; 13 bases are a match to TRBD2. Germline V CDR1 and CDR2: LGHNA, YSLEER. V trimming: 2 bases; J trimming: 6 bases; junction bases outside the gene matches: 2. CDR3 length equals 15 residues. CDR3 bases: TGCGCCAGCAGCCAAAGACTAGCGGGGGGTGATACGCAGTATTTT. It is translated as CASSQRLAGGDTQYF.

This clonotype has more than one count but fewer than ten. This chain uses TRBV5-1 with TRBJ2-3, with TRBD2 as a possible D gene (6 bases). The CDR3 is 16 amino acids. Germline V gives CDR1 SGHRS, CDR2 YFSETQ. Trimming shortened V by 4 bases and J by 2 bases, and 17 bases separated the two germline ends. The CDR3 protein is CASSAGTAIYTDTQYF. As DNA, the CDR3 is TGCGCCAGCAGCGCGGGGACTGCCATATACACAGATACGCAGTATTTT. Full variable domain (rest looked up from reference TRBV5-1 and TRBJ2-3): KAGVTQTPRYLIKTRGQQVTLSCSPISGHRSVSWYQQTPGQGLQFLFEYFSETQRNKGNFPGRFSGRQFSNSRSEMNVSTLELGDSALYLCASSAGTAIYTDTQYFGPGTRLTVL.

The sample holds a few counts of this clonotype. The genes are TRBV7-3 and TRBJ2-6, with 10 bases fitting TRBD1. Germline-derived CDR1 and CDR2 are SGHTA and FQGTGA. The CDR3 loop spans 18 amino acids. With V trimmed by 5 bases and J by 2 bases, 9 bases remained unmatched. The CDR3 DNA reads as TGTGCCAGCAGCCCGCGACAGGGGGCAGGAACTGGGGCCAACGTCCTGACTTTC. This sequence encodes CASSPRQGAGTGANVLTF.

This clonotype was detected a few times. The rearrangement joins TRBV20-1 to TRBJ1-2, with D possibly matching TRBD1 (5 bases). The V end lost 3 bases, the J end lost 6 bases, and 11 bases lay between the germline ends. Germline V lookup: CDR1 DFQATT, CDR2 SNEGSKA (reference sequence). This CDR3 region has 12 residues. The CDR3: CSARRGIDGYTF. The DNA of the CDR3 is TGCAGTGCTAGGCGGGGGATTGATGGCTACACCTTC.

The chain links TRBV5-1 to TRBJ2-7; D gene unclear. CDR3 size: 16 residues. Trimming left V 4 bases short and J 0 bases short, with 17 bases between. CDR1 is SGHRS, CDR2 YFSETQ, per germline. The CDR3 sequence is CASSPGRLPSSYEQYV. As DNA, the CDR3 is TGCGCCAGCAGCCCCGGTAGGCTCCCGAGCTCCTACGAGCAGTACGTC.

This clonotype was detected many times. CDR3 residues: CASSLERGGNEKLFF. CDR3 nucleotides: TGTGCCAGCAGTCTGGAAAGAGGGGGGAATGAAAAACTGTTTTTT. The chain carries TRBV6-6 and TRBJ1-4; D perhaps matches TRBD1 (6 bases). The germline gives CDR1 MNHNY, CDR2 SVGAGI (reference sequence). The CDR3 is made up of 15 amino acids. Trimming stripped 5 bases from V and 5 bases from J, with 15 bases between.

This clonotype was found many times. The chain uses TRBV5-1 and TRBJ2-1; 11 positions agree with TRBD2. This CDR3 region has 15 residues. V gave up 4 bases and J gave up 7 bases; unmatched junction bases: 7. Germline V gene data show CDR1 as SGHRS and CDR2 as YFSETQ. In nucleotides, the CDR3 is TGCGCCAGCAGCACGGGACTAGCGGCGTCAAATGAGCAGTTCTTC. Translating gives CASSTGLAASNEQFF.

This clonotype was counted at least ten times. The V call is TRBV7-3, the J call TRBJ2-5; no clear D gene. The V gene lost 5 bases and the J gene lost 2 bases, with 18 bases spanning the gap. Germline V gene lookup returns CDR1 SGHTA and CDR2 FQGTGA. CDR3 length equals 16 residues. The chain's CDR3 is CASSHTSLVQQETQYF. In nucleotides, the CDR3 is TGTGCCAGCAGCCATACCTCCCTCGTACAGCAAGAGACCCAGTACTTC.

This clonotype appeared many times. V gene TRBV28 combines with J gene TRBJ1-2; TRBD1 is a possible D gene (6 bases). The CDR3 spans 12 residues. Trimming cost V 6 bases and J 6 bases, with 11 bases left between them. Germline V gives CDR1 MDHEN, CDR2 SYDVKM. This CDR3 reads CASSWDIDGYTF. As DNA, the CDR3 is TGTGCCAGCAGCTGGGACATCGATGGCTACACCTTC.

This clonotype was counted ten times or more. This chain uses TRBV6-6 with TRBJ1-4; D gene uncertain. V shed 6 bases and J shed 4 bases, with 9 bases lying between them. The CDR3 is made up of 13 amino acids. Germline V gene data show CDR1 as MNHNY and CDR2 as SVGAGI (reference sequence). CDR3 in amino acids: CASRDGINEKLFF. In DNA form, the CDR3 reads TGTGCCAGCAGGGACGGAATTAATGAAAAACTGTTTTTT.

This clonotype was recorded at least ten times. The chain employs TRBV7-3 and TRBJ2-3, with D unclear. V gave up 5 bases and J gave up 3 bases, with 6 bases separating them. CDR3 length: 12 amino acids. Germline CDR1 and CDR2: SGHTA and FQGTGA. The CDR3 protein is CASSKRTDTQYF. DNA for the CDR3: TGTGCCAGCAGCAAAAGGACAGATACGCAGTATTTT.

This clonotype occurred many times. This chain joins TRBV4-1 and TRBJ1-6, with D perhaps TRBD1 (5 bases). V lost 3 bases, J lost 10 bases, and 13 bases lay in between. Germline V gives CDR1 MGHRA, CDR2 YSYEKL. There are 14 residues in the CDR3. The CDR3 bases are TGCGCCAGCAGCCACCCAGGGTGGAGCTCACCCCTCCACTTT. It encodes CASSHPGWSSPLHF.

A few counts support this clonotype. The chain couples TRBV7-2 to TRBJ2-4; 7 bases are a match to TRBD1. Germline V CDR1 and CDR2: SGHTA, FQGNSA. Losses at the gene ends were 6 bases for V and 8 bases for J; bases not matched to a gene: 7. The CDR3 is made up of 13 amino acids. CDR3 DNA sequence: TGTGCCAGCAGACTGACAGGGACGGACATTCAGTACTTC. This translates into CASRLTGTDIQYF.

V gene TRBV25-1 combines with J gene TRBJ1-3; D unresolved. Germline-derived CDR1 and CDR2 are MGHDK and SYGVNS. The V end was cut by 4 bases, the J end by 0 bases, with 10 bases between. This CDR3 spans 15 amino acids. This chain's CDR3 is CASSVSYNSGNTIYF. The CDR3 nucleotides are TGTGCCAGCAGTGTAAGTTACAACTCTGGAAACACCATATATTTT. Based on the CDR3 plus reference TRBV25-1 and TRBJ1-3, the full variable domain is EADIYQTPRYLVIGTGKKITLECSQTMGHDKMYWYQQDPGMELHLIHYSYGVNSTEKGDLSSESTVSRIRTEHFPLTLESARPSHTSQYLCASSVSYNSGNTIYFGEGSWLTVV.

This chain connects TRBV7-2 to TRBJ2-7, with TRBD2 as a possible D gene (5 bases). Trimming cost V 1 base and J 7 bases, with 17 bases left between them. Per germline, CDR1 SGHTA and CDR2 FQGNSA. The CDR3 has 15 residues. CDR3 in amino acids: CASSLGGRGGREQYF. The CDR3 DNA reads as TGTGCCAGCAGCTTAGGAGGAAGAGGAGGACGGGAGCAGTACTTC. Variable domain in full (rest from reference TRBV7-2 and TRBJ2-7): GAGVSQSPSNKVTEKGKDVELRCDPISGHTALYWYRQSLGQGLEFLIYFQGNSAPDKSGLPSDRFSAERTGGSVSTLTIQRTQQEDSAVYLCASSLGGRGGREQYFGPGTRLTVT.

CDR3 region: CSAPGLAAPRVTNEQFF. CDR3 coding DNA: TGCAGTGCCCCGGGACTAGCGGCGCCACGGGTGACCAATGAGCAGTTCTTC. The rearrangement uses TRBV20-1 and TRBJ2-1; 11 bases are shared with TRBD2. From germline, CDR1 is DFQATT and CDR2 SNEGSKA (reference sequence). Losses at the gene ends were 6 bases for V and 6 bases for J; bases not matched to a gene: 16. The CDR3 has 17 residues.

This clonotype was seen many times. This sequence joins TRBV5-4 and TRBJ1-1; D might be TRBD1 (5 bases). The CDR3 is made up of 15 amino acids. Per the germline V gene, CDR1 is SGHNT and CDR2 is YYREEE (reference sequence). The V and J ends lost 6 bases and 3 bases respectively, with 18 bases between them. In nucleotides, the CDR3 is TGTGCCAGCAACCTACTGGGCAGGGTAGACACTGAAGCTTTCTTT. Translation: CASNLLGRVDTEAFF.

This clonotype was detected only a few times. The chain joins TRBV12-3 or TRBV12-4 to TRBJ2-1; 9 bases align to TRBD1. The V gene end was trimmed by 5 bases and the J gene end by 7 bases; junction bases not matched to a gene: 9. The CDR3 loop spans 15 amino acids. The CDR3 loop is CASSPGQGLENEQFF. In DNA, the CDR3 is TGTGCCAGCAGTCCGGGACAGGGCTTGGAGAATGAGCAGTTCTTC.

The chain joins TRBV18 to TRBJ1-1, with D maybe TRBD1 (5 bases). The CDR3 consists of 14 residues. Germline CDR1 KGHSH, CDR2 LQKENI. V was pared by 3 bases and J by 5 bases, with 13 bases between. In nucleotides, the CDR3 is TGTGCCAGCTCACCGCCGGGGGTAGGAACTGAAGCTTTCTTT. It is translated as CASSPPGVGTEAFF.

The genes are TRBV18 and TRBJ1-1; a weak D match, TRBD1 (5 bases). Germline V CDR1 and CDR2: KGHSH, LQKENI. This CDR3 has 15 amino acids. Trimming shortened V by 3 bases and J by 0 bases, and 11 bases separated the two germline ends. DNA of the CDR3: TGTGCCAGCTCACCCGGGACCCTAATGAACACTGAAGCTTTCTTT. Residues: CASSPGTLMNTEAFF.